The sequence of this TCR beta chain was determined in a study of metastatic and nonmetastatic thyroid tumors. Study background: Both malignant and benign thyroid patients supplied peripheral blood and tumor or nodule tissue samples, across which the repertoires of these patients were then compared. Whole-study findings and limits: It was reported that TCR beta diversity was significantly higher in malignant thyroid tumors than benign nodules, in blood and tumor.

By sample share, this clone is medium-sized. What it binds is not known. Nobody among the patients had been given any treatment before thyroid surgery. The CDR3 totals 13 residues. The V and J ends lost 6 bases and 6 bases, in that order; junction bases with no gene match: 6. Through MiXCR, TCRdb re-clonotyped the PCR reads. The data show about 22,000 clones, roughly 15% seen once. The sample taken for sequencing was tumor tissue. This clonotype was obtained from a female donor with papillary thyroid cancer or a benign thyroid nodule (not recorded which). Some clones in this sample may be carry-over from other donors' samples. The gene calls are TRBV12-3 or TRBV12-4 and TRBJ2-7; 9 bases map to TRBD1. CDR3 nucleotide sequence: TGTGCCAGCAGCATTAGGACAGGGGTCGAGCAGTACTTC. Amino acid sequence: CASSIRTGVEQYF.